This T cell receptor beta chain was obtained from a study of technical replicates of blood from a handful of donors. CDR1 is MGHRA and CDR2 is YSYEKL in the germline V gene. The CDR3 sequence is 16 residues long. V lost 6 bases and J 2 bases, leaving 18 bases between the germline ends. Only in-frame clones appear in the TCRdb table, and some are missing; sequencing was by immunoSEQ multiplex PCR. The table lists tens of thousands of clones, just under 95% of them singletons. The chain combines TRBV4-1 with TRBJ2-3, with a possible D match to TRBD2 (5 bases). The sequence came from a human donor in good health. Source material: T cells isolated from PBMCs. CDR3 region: CASRPGFLSHTDTQYF. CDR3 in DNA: TGCGCCAGCAGACCGGGGTTCCTTTCCCACACAGATACGCAGTATTTT.